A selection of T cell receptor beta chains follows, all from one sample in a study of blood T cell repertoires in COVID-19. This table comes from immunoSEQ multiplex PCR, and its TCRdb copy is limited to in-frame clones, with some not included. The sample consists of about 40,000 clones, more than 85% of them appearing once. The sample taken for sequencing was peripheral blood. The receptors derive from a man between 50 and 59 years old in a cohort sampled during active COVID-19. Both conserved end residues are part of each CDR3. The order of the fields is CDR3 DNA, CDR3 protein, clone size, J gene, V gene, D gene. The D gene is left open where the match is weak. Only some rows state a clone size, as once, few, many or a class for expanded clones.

TGTGCCAGCAGCTTGCCCCCTAGCGGGGGCCTCAATGAGCAGTTCTTC	CASSLPPSGGLNEQFF	-	TRBJ2-1	TRBV5-4	TRBD2
TGTGCCAGCAGTTACTCCGAGGGGGTGGCTTTCTTT	CASSYSEGVAFF	-	TRBJ1-1	TRBV6-5	-
TGTGCCAGCAGCCCCCCGAAAAGCAGGGGCGAAGAGCAGTACTTC	CASSPPKSRGEEQYF	-	TRBJ2-7	TRBV7-9	-
TGTGCCATCCTAGAAACCCCGGGGGAAACTGAAGCTTTCTTT	CAILETPGETEAFF	-	TRBJ1-1	TRBV28	-
TGTGCCAGCAGCCTTACGGGGGGTAACTCTGGAAACACCATATATTTT	CASSLTGGNSGNTIYF	medium-sized	TRBJ1-3	TRBV7-2	-
TGTGCCATCAGCTGGGACTGGAACACTGAAGCTTTCTTT	CAISWDWNTEAFF	-	TRBJ1-1	TRBV10-3	-
TGTGCCAGCAGTTACAATTTGGGGCTCGACACTGAAGCTTTCTTT	CASSYNLGLDTEAFF	-	TRBJ1-1	TRBV6-5	-
TGTGCCTGGAGTGTACTTGTTACGCAGTATTTT	CAWSVLVTQYF	-	TRBJ2-3	TRBV30	-
TGTGCCAGCAGTGACGTCGAGGGTTACGAGCAGTACTTC	CASSDVEGYEQYF	-	TRBJ2-7	TRBV6-1	-
TGTGCCAGCAGCCGGAGCGGGCTCAACAATGAGCAGTTCTTC	CASSRSGLNNEQFF	-	TRBJ2-1	TRBV7-3	-
TGCGCCAGCAGCCACTATAATTCACCCCTCCACTTT	CASSHYNSPLHF	-	TRBJ1-6	TRBV5-1	-
TGTGCCAGCAGCTTAGGACACCTCACTGAAGCTTTCTTT	CASSLGHLTEAFF	-	TRBJ1-1	TRBV13	-
TGTGCCACCAGTGAACCGACAGGGGGAGGCGGGAACTATGGCTACACCTTC	CATSEPTGGGGNYGYTF	once	TRBJ1-2	TRBV24-1	TRBD1
TGTGCCAGCAGCTCCAGCTCCTACAATGAGCAGTTCTTC	CASSSSSYNEQFF	few	TRBJ2-1	TRBV6-2/TRBV6-3	-